This TCR beta chain was obtained from a study of OX40 agonist ivuxolimab in advanced cancers. In the study overall: Administration of intravenous ivuxolimab to patients occurred every 2 weeks at 0.01 to 10 mg/kg. A diagnosis of hepatocellular carcinoma, melanoma, renal cell or head and neck cancer was present in dose-escalation patients. Age averaged around 60 years (range roughly 23 to 79), and less than 85% were male.

The method was immunoSEQ multiplex PCR; TCRdb's version includes in-frame clones alone and lacks a portion of them. This sample carries about 84,000 clones, more than 70% of them seen once, and the ten largest clones take more than 0.15%. The CDR3 loop spans 19 amino acids. The J segment lost 6 bases and the V segment lost 2 bases, leaving 15 bases of the junction unmatched. The germline V gene has CDR1 PRHDT and CDR2 FYEKMQ (reference sequence). Sequenced here: CD4+ or CD8+ T cells sorted from blood, sampled in a trial of the OX40 agonist ivuxolimab. The J gene is TRBJ2-1, the V gene TRBV13; 11 bases align to TRBD2. The receptor's source is an adult with an advanced solid tumor such as melanoma, head and neck, liver or kidney cancer. The CDR3 spells CASSLSPLLLAGGGNEQFF. The CDR3 DNA reads TGTGCCAGCAGCTTAAGCCCCCTCCTCCTAGCGGGGGGTGGCAATGAGCAGTTCTTC.